This TCR beta chain comes out of a study of cytomegalovirus exposure and HLA in healthy donors. Some clones are missing from TCRdb's copy, which holds only in-frame ones; the method was immunoSEQ multiplex PCR. The repertoire holds over 200,000 clones, with almost 90% as singletons. Overall study findings and caveats: Using the classifier, cytomegalovirus status was reportedly diagnosed with high specificity and sensitivity. The tendency of first-cohort TCR clusters to co-occur in the 110 or so validation repertoires emerged from a later analysis. Many donors carried some public TCRs, although rarity characterized most TCR sequences. In vitro confirmation showed three CMV-associated chains to be CMV antigen specific.

The V end was cut by 6 bases, the J end by 0 bases, with 13 bases between. Germline-derived CDR1 and CDR2 are MNHEY and SVGAGI. The CDR3 extends over 15 amino acids. Note on this clone: The antigen is unknown.

Sequencing input: PBMCs. This sequence joins TRBV6-5 and TRBJ2-3; the D gene is possibly TRBD2 (6 bases). The receptor comes from a woman aged 18-35 years in good health and CMV-seronegative. Written as DNA, the CDR3 is TGTGCCAGCAGATATTACGGGAGTAGCACAGATACGCAGTATTTT. It translates to CASRYYGSSTDTQYF.